The source of this T cell receptor beta chain is a study of technical replicates of blood from a few donors. Per the germline V gene, CDR1 is LNHNV and CDR2 is YYDKDF (reference sequence). Trimming removed 1 base at V and 6 bases at J, with 16 bases between. The CDR3 loop spans 15 amino acids. The data were produced by immunoSEQ multiplex PCR, yet TCRdb's version contains in-frame clones alone and is incomplete. The sample yields about 62,000 clones, around 87% seen once. The clonotype comes from a human donor in good health. Some clones in this sample may be carry-over from other donors' samples. Input material: PBMCs. The chain couples TRBV15 to TRBJ2-7; the D is unclear. The CDR3 loop reads CATSRVSGFRSEQYF. The CDR3 region has the DNA TGTGCCACCAGCAGAGTCTCCGGGTTTAGGTCCGAGCAGTACTTC.